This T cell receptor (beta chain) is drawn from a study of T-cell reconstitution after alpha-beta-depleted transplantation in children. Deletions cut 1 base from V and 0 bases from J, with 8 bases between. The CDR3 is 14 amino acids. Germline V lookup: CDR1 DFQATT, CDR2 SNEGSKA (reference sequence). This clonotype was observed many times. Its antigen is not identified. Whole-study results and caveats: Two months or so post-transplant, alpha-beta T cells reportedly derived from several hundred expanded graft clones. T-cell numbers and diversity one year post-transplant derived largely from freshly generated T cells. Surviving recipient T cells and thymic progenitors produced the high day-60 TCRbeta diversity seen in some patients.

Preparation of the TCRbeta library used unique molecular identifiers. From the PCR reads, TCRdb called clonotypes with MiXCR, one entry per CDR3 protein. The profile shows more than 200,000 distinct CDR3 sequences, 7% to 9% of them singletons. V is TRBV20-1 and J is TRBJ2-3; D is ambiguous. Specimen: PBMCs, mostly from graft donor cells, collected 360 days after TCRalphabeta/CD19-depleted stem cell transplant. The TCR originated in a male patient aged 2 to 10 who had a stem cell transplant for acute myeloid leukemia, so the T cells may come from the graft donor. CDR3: CSARGGLSTDTQYF. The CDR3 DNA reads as TGCAGTGCTAGAGGCGGCCTTAGCACAGATACGCAGTATTTT.